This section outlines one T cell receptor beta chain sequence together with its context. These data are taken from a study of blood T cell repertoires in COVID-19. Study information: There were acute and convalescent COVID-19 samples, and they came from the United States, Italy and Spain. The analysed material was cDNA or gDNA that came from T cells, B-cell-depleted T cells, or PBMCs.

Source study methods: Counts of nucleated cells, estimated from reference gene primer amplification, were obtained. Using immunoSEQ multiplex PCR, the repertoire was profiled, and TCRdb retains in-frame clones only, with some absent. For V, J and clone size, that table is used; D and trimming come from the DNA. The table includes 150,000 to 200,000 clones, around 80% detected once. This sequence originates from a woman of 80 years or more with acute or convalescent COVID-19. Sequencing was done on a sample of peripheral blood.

The CDR3 here is CASSLASGSSGNTIYF. In DNA form, the CDR3 reads TGTGCCAGCAGCTTAGCGTCGGGGAGCTCTGGAAACACCATATATTTT. The chain is built from TRBV7-9 and TRBJ1-3; D is uncertain. Trimming removed 0 bases from V and 0 bases from J, with 9 bases in between. Germline V gives CDR1 SEHNR, CDR2 FQNEAQ (reference sequence). This CDR3 spans 16 amino acids.